The 27 T cell receptor beta chains presented below share a single source sample, sequenced in a study of identical twins. TCRdb re-analysed the 5' RACE reads in MiXCR, keeping a single row per CDR3 protein. The data contain 1.5 million to 2 million distinct CDR3 sequences, less than 35% of them singletons. Sequenced sample: cord blood. Receptors originate from a newborn girl in good health.

The rearrangement uses TRBV11-2 and TRBJ2-7, with TRBD2 identical over 7 bases. Losses at the gene ends were 1 base for V and 2 bases for J; bases not matched to a gene: 5. Per the germline V gene, CDR1 is SGHAT and CDR2 is FQNNGV. The CDR3 runs 15 residues. Written as DNA, the CDR3 is TGTGCCAGCAGCTTAGGGGGACTATTACCCTACGAGCAGTACTTC. As protein: CASSLGGLLPYEQYF.

This clonotype was detected only a few times. The genes are TRBV12-3 or TRBV12-4 and TRBJ2-2, with D perhaps being TRBD1 or TRBD2 (5 bases each). The CDR3 contains 15 residues. Trimming cost V 3 bases and J 5 bases, with 13 bases left between them. The CDR3: CASSFRDGLTGELFF. Written as DNA, the CDR3 is TGTGCCAGCAGTTTCAGGGACGGGCTTACCGGGGAGCTGTTTTTT.

Many counts were recorded for this clonotype. The chain employs TRBV4-2 and TRBJ2-1; a weak D match, TRBD1 (6 bases). In germline, CDR1 is LGHNA, CDR2 YNFKEQ. Trimming took off 4 bases at V and 5 bases at J, with 12 bases between the two ends. There are 14 residues in the CDR3. Written as DNA, the CDR3 is TGTGCCAGCAGCCCCCCCCGGACAGACAATGAGCAGTTCTTC. Its protein product is CASSPPRTDNEQFF.

The V and J genes are TRBV6-1 and TRBJ2-5; D not certain. V was clipped by 11 bases and J by 0 bases, with 13 bases between them. The CDR3 runs to 13 residues. The germline gives CDR1 MNHNS, CDR2 SASEGT. This chain's CDR3 is CASQSAYQETQYF. The CDR3 DNA reads TGTGCCTCACAGTCCGCATACCAAGAGACCCAGTACTTC.

This clonotype turned up a few times. J is TRBJ2-7 and V is TRBV3-1; D gene ambiguous. Trimming left V 0 bases short and J 0 bases short, with 12 bases between. The CDR3 covers 16 residues. Germline assignment: CDR1 LGHDT and CDR2 YNNKEL (reference sequence). The DNA for the CDR3 is TGTGCCAGCAGCCAAGATAGGCCGAGGTCCTCCTACGAGCAGTACTTC. Translated, it gives CASSQDRPRSSYEQYF.

CDR3 region: CATVVNGPLLWQYF. CDR3 nucleotides: TGTGCCACCGTGGTGAACGGACCGCTCCTGTGGCAGTATTTT. The chain employs TRBV6-2 or TRBV6-3 and TRBJ2-3; D is unresolved. The CDR3 is 14 amino acids. V lost 10 bases to trimming and J lost 11 bases, with 25 bases between them. From germline, CDR1 is MNHEY and CDR2 SVGEGT.

This clonotype was counted only a few times. V gene TRBV4-2 combines with J gene TRBJ2-1, with 11 bases that match TRBD2. This CDR3 contains 16 residues. Germline loops: CDR1 LGHNA, CDR2 YNFKEQ. Trimming cost V 2 bases and J 2 bases; bases outside gene matches: 2. The CDR3 loop is CASSQRGLAAYNEQFF. In DNA, the CDR3 is TGTGCCAGCAGCCAACGGGGACTAGCGGCCTACAATGAGCAGTTCTTC.

The chain couples TRBV5-5 to TRBJ2-3; D remains unclear. The germline V gene encodes CDR1 SGHKS and CDR2 YYEKEE (reference sequence). V was clipped by 2 bases and J by 4 bases, with 8 bases between them. CDR3 length: 13 residues. CDR3 bases: TGTGCCAGCAGCTTTCCCCTTCCAGATACGCAGTATTTT. Residues: CASSFPLPDTQYF.

This chain joins TRBV7-2 and TRBJ1-2; D is unclear. This CDR3 comprises 16 residues. Germline CDR1 SGHTA, CDR2 FQGNSA. V gave up 5 bases and J gave up 0 bases, with 16 bases separating them. The CDR3 DNA reads as TGTGCCAGCAGCATGTCGGTCGGGGTGTCTAACTATGGCTACACCTTC. This translates into CASSMSVGVSNYGYTF.

The chain joins TRBV9 to TRBJ2-5; D could derive from TRBD1 or TRBD2 (5 bases each). The DNA end favors TRBJ2-4, so the J call may be wrong. Per germline, CDR1 SGDLS and CDR2 YYNGEE. CDR3 length: 19 residues. The CDR3 loop is CASSVGEGSAYIAKNIQYF. DNA of the CDR3: TGTGCCAGCAGCGTAGGTGAGGGGAGTGCATACATAGCCAAAAACATTCAGTACTTC.

This clonotype has just a few counts. The CDR3 sequence: CASSLRLGLAGVGHEQFF. The CDR3 region has the DNA TGTGCCAGCAGCTTGAGATTGGGACTAGCGGGAGTGGGCCATGAGCAGTTCTTC. The rearrangement joins TRBV5-6 to TRBJ2-1; TRBD2 matches at 14 bases. The V gene end was trimmed by 1 base and the J gene end by 8 bases; junction bases not matched to a gene: 11. From germline, CDR1 is SGHDT and CDR2 YYEEEE. The CDR3 length is 18 residues. Variable domain in full (rest from reference TRBV5-6 and TRBJ2-1): DAGVTQSPTHLIKTRGQQVTLRCSPKSGHDTVSWYQQALGQGPQFIFQYYEEEERQRGNFPDRFSGHQFPNYSSELNVNALLLGDSALYLCASSLRLGLAGVGHEQFFGPGTRLTVL.

Only a few counts were recorded for this clonotype. The CDR3 bases are TGTGCCAGCAGTGGCCTACCGAACACCGGGGAGCTGTTTTTT. Amino acid sequence: CASSGLPNTGELFF. The chain recombines TRBV27 with TRBJ2-2; no firm D call. The V end lost 5 bases, the J end lost 0 bases, and 7 bases lay between the germline ends. Germline V gene sequence: CDR1 MNHEY, CDR2 SMNVEV (reference sequence). This CDR3 has 14 residues.

The rearrangement uses TRBV12-3 or TRBV12-4 and TRBJ2-1; 7 bases are a match to TRBD1. V lost 8 bases, J lost 7 bases, and 5 bases stayed unmatched. The CDR3 contains 12 residues. The CDR3, as DNA: TGTGCCAGCGCCCCGACAGGGAATGAGCAGTTCTTC. It specifies CASAPTGNEQFF.

This clonotype came up a few times. The V call is TRBV6-5, the J call TRBJ2-4; D gene ambiguous. The CDR3 is made up of 14 amino acids. From germline, CDR1 is MNHEY and CDR2 SVGAGI. Trimming cost V 6 bases and J 3 bases, with 12 bases left between them. CDR3 DNA: TGTGCCAGCAGGCAAGATTGGAGCAAAAACATTCAGTACTTC. Encoded protein: CASRQDWSKNIQYF.

The rearrangement links TRBV7-2 to TRBJ2-3; 9 nucleotides agree with TRBD2. Germline V gene lookup returns CDR1 SGHTA and CDR2 FQGNSA. V shed 0 bases and J 6 bases; nucleotides not matched to a gene: 7. CDR3 length: 16 residues. This CDR3 is CASSLAVAGGPDTQYF. Written as DNA, the CDR3 is TGTGCCAGCAGCTTAGCGGTGGCGGGAGGGCCGGATACGCAGTATTTT.

The chain recombines TRBV12-3 or TRBV12-4 with TRBJ1-5, with D possibly TRBD1 on 6 matching bases. V gave up 2 bases and J gave up 6 bases, with 20 bases separating them. The CDR3 consists of 17 residues. The CDR3 here is CASSLLRQALHRQPQHF. CDR3 nucleotides: TGTGCCAGCAGTTTACTCCGACAGGCCCTCCACCGTCAGCCCCAGCATTTT.

This clonotype appeared many times. The chain employs TRBV7-9 and TRBJ2-4; TRBD1 agrees at 7 bases. The CDR3 loop spans 12 amino acids. Germline V gives CDR1 SEHNR, CDR2 FQNEAQ (reference sequence). Unmatched junction bases numbered 1, after V lost 5 bases and J lost 6 bases. The chain's CDR3 is CASSRQGNIQYF. The CDR3 DNA follows: TGTGCCAGCAGCCGACAGGGAAACATTCAGTACTTC.

This clonotype appeared a single time. The V and J genes are TRBV20-1 and TRBJ1-4; 8 nucleotides match TRBD1. The J segment lost 7 bases and the V segment lost 0 bases, leaving 4 bases of the junction unmatched. This CDR3 region has 14 residues. Germline V gene lookup returns CDR1 DFQATT and CDR2 SNEGSKA (reference sequence). The CDR3 DNA follows: TGCAGTGCTAGAGATTTAGGGACAGGTGAAAAACTGTTTTTT. Protein product: CSARDLGTGEKLFF.

This chain links TRBV29-1 with TRBJ2-2, with a weak D call TRBD1 (5 bases). Germline CDR1 is SQVTM and CDR2 is ANQGSEA. The CDR3 totals 15 residues. Trimming removed 2 bases at V and 6 bases at J, with 16 bases between. CDR3 coding DNA: TGCAGCGTTGAATGGGGTGCAGGGATATCCGGGGAGCTGTTTTTT. The encoded protein is CSVEWGAGISGELFF.

CDR3 DNA sequence: TGTGCCAGCAGCTCTTACAGTCAGAATGAGCAGTTCTTC. It translates to CASSSYSQNEQFF. V and J are TRBV6-2 or TRBV6-3 and TRBJ2-1, with no clear D. V was clipped by 6 bases and J by 7 bases, with 13 bases between them. CDR1 and CDR2 from the germline V gene are MNHEY and SVGEGT. This CDR3 spans 13 amino acids.

This clonotype has just one count. The rearrangement links TRBV7-8 to TRBJ1-2; 7 bases align to TRBD1. The ends lost 2 bases at V and 7 bases at J; junction bases unmatched: 4. The CDR3 covers 13 residues. CDR1 SGHVS and CDR2 FQNEAQ come from the germline V gene. The CDR3: CASSLNRQGGYTF. CDR3 nucleotides: TGTGCCAGCAGCTTAAATCGACAGGGTGGCTACACCTTC.

This clonotype came up a few times. The V call is TRBV25-1, the J call TRBJ2-4; no reliable D call. CDR1 is MGHDK and CDR2 is SYGVNS in the germline V gene. The CDR3 runs 11 residues. The V gene lost 7 bases and the J gene lost 8 bases, with 9 bases spanning the gap. CDR3 sequence (DNA): TGTGCCAGCACCTACCGGGACATTCAGTACTTC. Amino acid sequence: CASTYRDIQYF.

This clonotype turned up a few times. The V and J genes are TRBV10-3 and TRBJ1-2; no firm D call. V gave up 4 bases and J gave up 6 bases, with 12 bases separating them. The CDR3 consists of 13 residues. The germline CDR1 and CDR2 sequences are ENHRY and SYGVKD. The CDR3 loop reads CAISGTTWHGYTF. The CDR3 nucleotides are TGTGCCATCAGTGGCACGACGTGGCATGGCTACACCTTC.

This clonotype was counted a single time. Given a much more abundant clone one base away, this may be a read error. This sequence joins TRBV6-6 and TRBJ1-6, with TRBD1 identical over 7 bases. The CDR3 runs to 12 residues. CDR1 and CDR2 from the germline V gene are MNHNY and SVGAGI (reference sequence). The CDR3 DNA sequence: TGTGCCCGCAGTTACAGGGGTTCACCCCTCCACTTT. Protein: CARSYRGSPLHF.

The chain couples TRBV5-1 to TRBJ1-1; 9 nucleotides align to TRBD1. The CDR3 covers 16 residues. The V and J ends lost 5 bases and 1 base, in that order; junction bases with no gene match: 9. CDR1 is SGHRS and CDR2 is YFSETQ in the germline V gene. The chain's CDR3 is CASSLDRGYGNTEAFF. CDR3 sequence (DNA): TGCGCCAGCAGTCTGGACAGGGGATATGGGAACACTGAAGCTTTCTTT.

As DNA, the CDR3 is TGTGCCAGCAGCTTAAGTGGAGGATTTAGGAAAGAGACCCAGTACTTC. This codes for CASSLSGGFRKETQYF. The rearrangement uses TRBV6-5 and TRBJ2-5, with a tentative D call TRBD2 (5 bases). The CDR3 has 16 residues. Trimming cost V 6 bases and J 3 bases, with 20 bases left between them. The germline gives CDR1 MNHEY, CDR2 SVGAGI.

The chain carries TRBV15 and TRBJ2-1; 9 nucleotides agree with TRBD2. Per germline, CDR1 LNHNV and CDR2 YYDKDF (reference sequence). The length of the CDR3 is 21 residues. J lost 1 base, V lost 1 base, and 17 bases had no gene match. In DNA form, the CDR3 reads TGTGCCACCAGCAGAGTGCCGGTGCTAGCGGGGTTCTTTATATCCTACAATGAGCAGTTCTTC. Its translation is CATSRVPVLAGFFISYNEQFF.